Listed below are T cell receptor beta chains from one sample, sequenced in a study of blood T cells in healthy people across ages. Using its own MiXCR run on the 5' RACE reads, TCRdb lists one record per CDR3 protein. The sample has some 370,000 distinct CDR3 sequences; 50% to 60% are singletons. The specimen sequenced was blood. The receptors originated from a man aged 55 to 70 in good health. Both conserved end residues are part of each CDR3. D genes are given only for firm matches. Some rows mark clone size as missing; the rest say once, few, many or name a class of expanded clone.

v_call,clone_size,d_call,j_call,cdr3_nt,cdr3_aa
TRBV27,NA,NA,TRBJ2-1,TGTGCCAGCAGTTTATCCACAGGGCCCAACAATGAGCAGTTCTTC,CASSLSTGPNNEQFF
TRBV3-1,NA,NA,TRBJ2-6,TGTGCCAGCAGCCAAGATATAGGGGCCAACGTCCTGACTTTC,CASSQDIGANVLTF
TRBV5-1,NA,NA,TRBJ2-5,TGCGCCAGCAGCTTGGGACTGCCAGAGACCCAGTACTTC,CASSLGLPETQYF
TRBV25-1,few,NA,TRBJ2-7,TGTGCCAGCAGTGCCGACCCCCCCTACGAGCAGTACTTC,CASSADPPYEQYF
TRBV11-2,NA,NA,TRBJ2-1,TGTGCCAGCAGCTCCTTCGGGGGGCGCCCCTACAATGAGCAGTTCTTC,CASSSFGGRPYNEQFF
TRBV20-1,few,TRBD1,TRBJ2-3,TGCAGTGCTGGGACAGGGGGCGTGGATACGCAGTATTTT,CSAGTGGVDTQYF
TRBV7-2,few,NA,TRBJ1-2,TGTGCCAGCAGCCTTACCCAGGGGAACGGCTACACCTTC,CASSLTQGNGYTF
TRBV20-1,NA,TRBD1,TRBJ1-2,TGCAGTGCTCAGGACAGGGCCCGTAATACCTATGGCTACACCTTC,CSAQDRARNTYGYTF
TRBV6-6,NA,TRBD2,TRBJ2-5,TGTGCCAGCAGTTACTGGTCTAGCGGCCAAGAGACCCAGTACTTC,CASSYWSSGQETQYF
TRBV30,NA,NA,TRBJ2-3,TGTGCCTGGCGAGGCGGCGGTTGGGGGCGCGATACGCAGTATTTT,CAWRGGGWGRDTQYF
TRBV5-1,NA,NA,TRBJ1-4,TGCGCCAGCAGACCCGGGACCGATGAAAAACTGTTTTTT,CASRPGTDEKLFF
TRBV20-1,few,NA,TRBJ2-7,TGCAGTGCTAGAGTGGCGGGCCACTACGAGCAGTACTTC,CSARVAGHYEQYF
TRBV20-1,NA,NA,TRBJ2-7,TGCAGTGCTACGACAGTAGTTGGTTACGAGCAGTACTTC,CSATTVVGYEQYF
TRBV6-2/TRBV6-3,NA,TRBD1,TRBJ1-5,TGTGCCAGCAGAGGGGACAGTAGCAATCAGCCCCAGCATTTT,CASRGDSSNQPQHF
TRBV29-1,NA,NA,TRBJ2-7,TGCAGCGTTGTAGTCGGAGCCTACGAGCAGTACTTC,CSVVVGAYEQYF
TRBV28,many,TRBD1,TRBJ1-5,TGTGCCAGCGCCGGGACAGGGCGAAATCAGCCCCAGCATTTT,CASAGTGRNQPQHF
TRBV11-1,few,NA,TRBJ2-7,TGTGCCAGCAGCTTAGGGGTTAGCGGACCCTACGAGCAGTACTTC,CASSLGVSGPYEQYF
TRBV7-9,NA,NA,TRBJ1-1,TGTGCCAGCAGCTTAGGTTCGACTCGGCAGCAAGCTTTCTTT,CASSLGSTRQQAFF
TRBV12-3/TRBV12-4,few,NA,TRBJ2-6,TGTGCCAGCAGTTTAGAGAAGCGGGTCAACGTCCTGACTTTC,CASSLEKRVNVLTF
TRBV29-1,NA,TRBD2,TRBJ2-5,TGCAGCGTTGTTATCTTAGGACTAGCGGCCGAAAACAATGAGCAGTACTTC,CSVVILGLAAENNEQYF
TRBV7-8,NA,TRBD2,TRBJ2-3,TGTGCCAGCAGCTCGAAGCCGGGACTAGTTTCAGATACGCAGTATTTT,CASSSKPGLVSDTQYF